Following are 10 T cell receptor beta chains from one sample sequenced in a study of technical replicates of blood from several donors. Sequencing used immunoSEQ multiplex PCR; TCRdb keeps in-frame clones, though not all of them. The sample gives fewer than 70,000 clones, around 95% of which show up once; 0.2% to 0.25% is in the top ten. The sequenced material came from T cells isolated from PBMCs. Receptors were obtained from a human donor in good health.

V gene TRBV28 combines with J gene TRBJ2-7; a weak D match, TRBD1 (6 bases). Trimming left V 6 bases short and J 4 bases short, with 10 bases between. Germline values: CDR1 MDHEN, CDR2 SYDVKM. The CDR3 spans 12 residues. CDR3 sequence: CASRTRGYEQYF. DNA of the CDR3: TGTGCCAGCAGGACCAGGGGTTACGAGCAGTACTTC.

This chain connects TRBV5-4 to TRBJ1-2; D not resolved. The CDR3 runs 17 residues. Trimming cost V 2 bases and J 4 bases, with 21 bases left between them. Germline assignment: CDR1 SGHNT and CDR2 YYREEE (reference sequence). The CDR3 DNA is TGTGCCAGCAGCTTAGGGAGCTCTCGGGTGGCTTTCTATGGCTACACCTTC. Amino acids: CASSLGSSRVAFYGYTF.

The chain employs TRBV5-6 and TRBJ1-1, with D hard to call. V dropped 1 base and J dropped 5 bases, with 12 bases sitting between them. The CDR3 runs to 14 residues. Per germline, CDR1 SGHDT and CDR2 YYEEEE. CDR3 in amino acids: CASSLMGRRTEAFF. Here the CDR3 DNA reads TGTGCCAGCAGCTTGATGGGGAGGAGGACTGAAGCTTTCTTT. The whole variable domain, filled in from reference TRBV5-6 and TRBJ1-1, reads DAGVTQSPTHLIKTRGQQVTLRCSPKSGHDTVSWYQQALGQGPQFIFQYYEEEERQRGNFPDRFSGHQFPNYSSELNVNALLLGDSALYLCASSLMGRRTEAFFGQGTRLTVV.

The CDR3 DNA follows: TGTGCCAGCACTGCCCCAATTCTTCTAGCGGGAGGGCGAGAAAACACCGGGGAGCTGTTTTTT. Its translation is CASTAPILLAGGRENTGELFF. The V and J genes are TRBV28 and TRBJ2-2; 12 bases match TRBD2. CDR3 length equals 21 residues. Germline V gives CDR1 MDHEN, CDR2 SYDVKM. The ends lost 7 bases at V and 2 bases at J; junction bases unmatched: 20.

This clone has more than one count but fewer than ten. The chain joins TRBV7-9 to TRBJ1-6, with TRBD1 matching over 9 bases. Germline V gene data show CDR1 as SEHNR and CDR2 as FQNEAQ (reference sequence). V dropped 2 bases and J dropped 10; count of bases not matched to a gene: 6. CDR3 size: 15 residues. This CDR3 is CASSLRDRVDSPLHF. DNA of the CDR3: TGTGCCAGCAGCTTAAGGGACAGGGTAGACTCACCCCTCCACTTT.

This clone has more than one count but fewer than ten. The rearrangement uses TRBV10-3 and TRBJ2-7; 9 nucleotides align to TRBD1. Per the germline V gene, CDR1 is ENHRY and CDR2 is SYGVKD. Trimming took 5 bases from V and 3 from J; bases not matched to a gene: 5. The CDR3 extends over 14 amino acids. The CDR3 DNA reads TGTGCCATCAGTCCGGGACAGGGCCTCTACGAGCAGTACTTC. Its protein product is CAISPGQGLYEQYF.

The chain joins TRBV7-6 to TRBJ2-1, with D unclear. Germline assignment: CDR1 SGHVS and CDR2 FNYEAQ. CDR3 size: 13 residues. The V end was cut by 4 bases, the J end by 6 bases, with 10 bases between. CDR3 amino acids: CASSSEVGNEQFF. CDR3 nucleotides: TGTGCCAGCAGCTCCGAAGTCGGCAATGAGCAGTTCTTC.

The chain recombines TRBV5-1 with TRBJ2-1; TRBD2 matches at 14 bases. The CDR3 loop spans 17 amino acids. From germline, CDR1 is SGHRS and CDR2 YFSETQ. The ends lost 4 bases at V and 10 bases at J; junction bases unmatched: 13. The CDR3 protein is CASSRPTSGGAGVEQFF. CDR3 sequence (DNA): TGCGCCAGCAGCCGACCGACTAGCGGGGGGGCAGGGGTCGAGCAGTTCTTC.

This clone was detected a few times. This rearrangement joins TRBV5-4 to TRBJ1-5; D unclear. V shed 1 base and J shed 6 bases, with 5 bases lying between them. In germline, CDR1 is SGHNT, CDR2 YYREEE (reference sequence). The CDR3 contains 12 residues. This CDR3 is CASSLPGQPQHF. CDR3 nucleotides: TGTGCCAGCAGCTTGCCGGGTCAGCCCCAGCATTTT. Together with reference TRBV5-4 and TRBJ1-5, the CDR3 gives the full variable domain: ETGVTQSPTHLIKTRGQQVTLRCSSQSGHNTVSWYQQALGQGPQFIFQYYREEENGRGNFPPRFSGLQFPNYSSELNVNALELDDSALYLCASSLPGQPQHFGDGTRLSIL.

The chain recombines TRBV9 with TRBJ1-5, with 7 nucleotides matching TRBD1. V shed 2 bases and J 7 bases; nucleotides not matched to a gene: 3. Germline lookup yields CDR1 SGDLS and CDR2 YYNGEE. This CDR3 is built from 13 residues. The DNA for the CDR3 is TGTGCCAGCAGCGTCCAGGGGGGCCAGCCCCAGCATTTT. This codes for CASSVQGGQPQHF.